This T cell receptor beta chain was observed in a study of blood T cells in healthy people across ages. Together with a sample-barcoded 5' primer, a J-beta primer mix was included in a second PCR lasting about 6 to 12 cycles. One entry per CDR3 protein, called by TCRdb with MiXCR from the 5' RACE reads. This table has hundreds of thousands of distinct CDR3 sequences, about 48% appearing once. CDR1 SGHVS and CDR2 FQNEAQ come from the germline V gene. The CDR3 has 11 residues. Worth noting for this clonotype: Its antigen is currently unknown.

The study's findings and limits: It was held that the diversity estimates obtained from one million T cells were underestimates.

Material for sequencing was blood. The chain employs TRBV7-8 and TRBJ2-5, with no clear D. Near its end, the DNA agrees better with TRBJ2-7, so the J call may be wrong. The source of this sequence is a young man in good health. The CDR3 DNA is TGTGCCACCCAATCTGCCTACGAGCAGTACTTC. Its protein product is CATQSAYEQYF.